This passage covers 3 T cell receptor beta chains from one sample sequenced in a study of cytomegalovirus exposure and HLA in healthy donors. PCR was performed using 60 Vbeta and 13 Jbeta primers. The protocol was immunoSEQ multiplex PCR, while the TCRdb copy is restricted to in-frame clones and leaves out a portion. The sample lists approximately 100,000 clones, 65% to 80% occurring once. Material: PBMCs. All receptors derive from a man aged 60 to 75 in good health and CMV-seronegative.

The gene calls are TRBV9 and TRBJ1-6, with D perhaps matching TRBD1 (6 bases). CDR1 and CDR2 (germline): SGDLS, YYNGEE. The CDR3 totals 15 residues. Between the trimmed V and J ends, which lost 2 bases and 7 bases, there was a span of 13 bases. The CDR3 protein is CASSVSGATNSPLHF. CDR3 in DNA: TGTGCCAGCAGCGTTTCAGGGGCAACCAATTCACCCCTCCACTTT.

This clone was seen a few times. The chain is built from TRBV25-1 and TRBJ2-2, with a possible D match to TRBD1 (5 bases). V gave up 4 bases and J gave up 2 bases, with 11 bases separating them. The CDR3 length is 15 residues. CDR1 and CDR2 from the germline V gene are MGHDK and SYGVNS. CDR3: CASSGVTVNTGELFF. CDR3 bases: TGTGCCAGCAGTGGTGTGACAGTAAACACCGGGGAGCTGTTTTTT.

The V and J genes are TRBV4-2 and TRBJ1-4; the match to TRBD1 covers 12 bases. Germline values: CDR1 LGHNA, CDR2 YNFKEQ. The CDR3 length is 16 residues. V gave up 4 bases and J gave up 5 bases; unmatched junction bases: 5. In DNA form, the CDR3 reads TGTGCCAGCAGCCTTGGGACAGGGGGCCCAAATGAAAAACTGTTTTTT. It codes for CASSLGTGGPNEKLFF.